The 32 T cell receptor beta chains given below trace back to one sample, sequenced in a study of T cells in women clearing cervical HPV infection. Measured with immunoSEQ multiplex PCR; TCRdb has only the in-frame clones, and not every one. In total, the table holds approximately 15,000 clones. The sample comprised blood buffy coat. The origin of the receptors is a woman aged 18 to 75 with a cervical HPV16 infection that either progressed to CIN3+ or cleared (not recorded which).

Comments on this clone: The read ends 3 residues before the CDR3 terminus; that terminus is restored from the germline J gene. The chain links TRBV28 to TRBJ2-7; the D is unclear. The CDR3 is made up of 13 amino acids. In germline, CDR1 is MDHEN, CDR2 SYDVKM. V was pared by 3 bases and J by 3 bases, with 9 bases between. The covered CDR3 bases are TGTGCCAGCAGTTTTGGCGGAGTCTACGAG. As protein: CASSFGGVYE. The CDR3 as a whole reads CASSFGGVYEQYF.

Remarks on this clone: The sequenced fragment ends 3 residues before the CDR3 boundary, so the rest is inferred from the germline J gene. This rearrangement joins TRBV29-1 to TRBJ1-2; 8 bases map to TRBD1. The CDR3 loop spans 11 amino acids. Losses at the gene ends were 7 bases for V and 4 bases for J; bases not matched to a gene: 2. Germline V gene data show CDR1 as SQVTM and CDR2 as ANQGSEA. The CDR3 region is CSADRAYGYTF. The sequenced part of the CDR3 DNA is TGCAGCGCGGACAGGGCCTATGGC. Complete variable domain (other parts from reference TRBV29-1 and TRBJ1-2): SAVISQKPSRDICQRGTSLTIQCQVDSQVTMMFWYRQQPGQSLTLIATANQGSEATYESGFVIDKFPISRPNLTFSTLTVSNMSPEDSSIYLCSADRAYGYTFGSGTRLTVV.

CDR3 DNA, as far as it was read: TGTGCCAGCAGTGGGGACAGGCTTAATTATGGC. Protein: CASSGDRLNYG. The whole CDR3 sequence reads CASSGDRLNYGYTF. The rearrangement uses TRBV28 and TRBJ1-2; 8 nucleotides match TRBD1. The read is 3 residues too short to cover the CDR3 end, so that end is filled in from the germline J gene. Germline values: CDR1 MDHEN, CDR2 SYDVKM. This CDR3 region has 14 residues. The trim removed 5 bases at V and 5 bases at J, leaving 7 bases unmatched.

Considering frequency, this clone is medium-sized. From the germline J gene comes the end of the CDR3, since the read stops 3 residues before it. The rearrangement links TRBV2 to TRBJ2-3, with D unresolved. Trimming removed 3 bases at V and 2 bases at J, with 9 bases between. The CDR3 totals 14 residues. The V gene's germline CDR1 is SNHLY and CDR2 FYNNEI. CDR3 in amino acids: CASSDNSPTDTQYF. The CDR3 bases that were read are TGTGCCAGCAGTGACAACAGTCCCACAGATACG.

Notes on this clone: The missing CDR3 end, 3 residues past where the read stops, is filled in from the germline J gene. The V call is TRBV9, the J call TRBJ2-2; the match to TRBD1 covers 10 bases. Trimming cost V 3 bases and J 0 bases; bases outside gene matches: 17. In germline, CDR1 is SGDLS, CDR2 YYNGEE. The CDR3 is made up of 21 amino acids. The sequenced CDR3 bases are TGTGCCAGCAGCGCAAATCCTCACCGGGACAGGGGTCCCACGAACACCGGGGAG. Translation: CASSANPHRDRGPTNTGE. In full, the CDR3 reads CASSANPHRDRGPTNTGELFF. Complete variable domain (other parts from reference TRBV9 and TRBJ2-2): DSGVTQTPKHLITATGQRVTLRCSPRSGDLSVYWYQQSLDQGLQFLIQYYNGEERAKGNILERFSAQQFPDLHSELNLSSLELGDSALYFCASSANPHRDRGPTNTGELFFGEGSRLTVL.

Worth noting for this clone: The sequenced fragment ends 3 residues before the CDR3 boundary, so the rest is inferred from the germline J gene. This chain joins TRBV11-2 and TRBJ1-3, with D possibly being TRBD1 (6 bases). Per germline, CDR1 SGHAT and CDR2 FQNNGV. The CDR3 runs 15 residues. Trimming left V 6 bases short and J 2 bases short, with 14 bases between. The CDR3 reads CASRTPYRAGNTIYF. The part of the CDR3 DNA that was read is TGTGCCAGCAGAACCCCTTACAGGGCTGGAAACACC.

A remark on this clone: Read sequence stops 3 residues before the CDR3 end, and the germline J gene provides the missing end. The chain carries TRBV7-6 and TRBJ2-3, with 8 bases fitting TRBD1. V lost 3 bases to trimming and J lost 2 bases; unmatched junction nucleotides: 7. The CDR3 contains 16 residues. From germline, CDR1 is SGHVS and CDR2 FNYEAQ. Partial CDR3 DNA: TGTGCCAGCAGCTTCCAGGGGGCGTTGGTCACAGATACG. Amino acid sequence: CASSFQGALVTDT. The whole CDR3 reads CASSFQGALVTDTQYF.

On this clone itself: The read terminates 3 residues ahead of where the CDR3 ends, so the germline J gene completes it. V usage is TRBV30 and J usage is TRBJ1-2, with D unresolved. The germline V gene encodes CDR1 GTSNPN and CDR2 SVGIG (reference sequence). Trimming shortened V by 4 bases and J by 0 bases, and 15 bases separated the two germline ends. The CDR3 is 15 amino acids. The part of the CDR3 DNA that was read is TGTGCCTGGATCCCCGGACTCTCGACTAACTATGGC. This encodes CAWIPGLSTNYG. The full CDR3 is CAWIPGLSTNYGYTF. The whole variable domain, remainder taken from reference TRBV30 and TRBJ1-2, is SQTIHQWPATLVQPVGSPLSLECTVEGTSNPNLYWYRQAAGRGLQLLFYSVGIGQISSEVPQNLSASRPQDRQFILSSKKLLLSDSGFYLCAWIPGLSTNYGYTFGSGTRLTVV.

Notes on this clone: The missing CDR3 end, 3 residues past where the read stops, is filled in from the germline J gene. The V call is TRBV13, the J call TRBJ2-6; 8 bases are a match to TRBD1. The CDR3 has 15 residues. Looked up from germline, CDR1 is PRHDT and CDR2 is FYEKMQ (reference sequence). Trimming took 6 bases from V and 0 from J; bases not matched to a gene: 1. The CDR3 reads CASRDRGSGANVLTF. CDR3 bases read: TGTGCCAGCAGAGACAGGGGCTCTGGGGCCAACGTC.

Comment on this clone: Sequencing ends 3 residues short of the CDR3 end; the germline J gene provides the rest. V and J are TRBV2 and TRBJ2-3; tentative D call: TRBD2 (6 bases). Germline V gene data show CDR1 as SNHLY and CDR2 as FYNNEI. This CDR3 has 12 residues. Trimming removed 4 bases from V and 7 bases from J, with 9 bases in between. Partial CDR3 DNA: TGTGCCAGCAGTGTTCGGGGGAATACG. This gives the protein CASSVRGNT. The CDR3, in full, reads CASSVRGNTQYF.

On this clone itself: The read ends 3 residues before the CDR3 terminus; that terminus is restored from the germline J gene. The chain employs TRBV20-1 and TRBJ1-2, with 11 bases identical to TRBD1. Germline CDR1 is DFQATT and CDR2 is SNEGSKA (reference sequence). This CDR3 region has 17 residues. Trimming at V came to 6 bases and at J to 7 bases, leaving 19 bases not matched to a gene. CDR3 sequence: CSAYPPSGTGGSCGYTF. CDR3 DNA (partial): TGCAGTGCGTATCCCCCGAGCGGGACAGGGGGGAGCTGTGGC.

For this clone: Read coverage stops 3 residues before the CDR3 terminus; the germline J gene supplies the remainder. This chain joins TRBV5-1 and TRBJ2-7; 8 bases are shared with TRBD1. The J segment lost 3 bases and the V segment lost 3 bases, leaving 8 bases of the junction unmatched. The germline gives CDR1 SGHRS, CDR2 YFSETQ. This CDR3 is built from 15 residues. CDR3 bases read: TGCGCCAGCAGCTCCTTACAGGGGGTGAACTACGAG. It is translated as CASSSLQGVNYE. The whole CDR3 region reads CASSSLQGVNYEQYF.

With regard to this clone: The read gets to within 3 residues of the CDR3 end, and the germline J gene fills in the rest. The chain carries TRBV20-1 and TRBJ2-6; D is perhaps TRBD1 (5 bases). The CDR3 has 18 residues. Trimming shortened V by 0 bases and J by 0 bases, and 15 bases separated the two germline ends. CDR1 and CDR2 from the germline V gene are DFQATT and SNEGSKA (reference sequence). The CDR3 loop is CSARDLRRGASGANVLTF. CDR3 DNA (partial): TGCAGTGCTAGAGATTTACGTAGGGGCGCCTCTGGGGCCAACGTC.

The sequenced part of the CDR3 DNA is TGTGCCACCACCGGGGAAGGGGGCGAGTCCTACGAG. Translation gives CATTGEGGESYE. The entire CDR3 is CATTGEGGESYEQYF. The V and J genes are TRBV5-6 and TRBJ2-7; 7 nucleotides line up with TRBD1. The read ends 3 residues early relative to the CDR3; the germline J gene fills the gap. The ends lost 9 bases at V and 1 base at J; junction bases unmatched: 13. The CDR3 runs to 15 residues. Germline V gives CDR1 SGHDT, CDR2 YYEEEE.

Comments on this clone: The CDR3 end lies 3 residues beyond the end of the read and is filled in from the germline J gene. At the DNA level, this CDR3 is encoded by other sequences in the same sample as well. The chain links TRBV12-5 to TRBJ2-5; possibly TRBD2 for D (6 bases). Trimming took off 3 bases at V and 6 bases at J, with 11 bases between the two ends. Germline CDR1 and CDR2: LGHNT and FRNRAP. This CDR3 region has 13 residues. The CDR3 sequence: CASGLTGEKTQYF. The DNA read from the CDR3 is TGTGCTAGTGGTTTAACGGGGGAAAAGACC.

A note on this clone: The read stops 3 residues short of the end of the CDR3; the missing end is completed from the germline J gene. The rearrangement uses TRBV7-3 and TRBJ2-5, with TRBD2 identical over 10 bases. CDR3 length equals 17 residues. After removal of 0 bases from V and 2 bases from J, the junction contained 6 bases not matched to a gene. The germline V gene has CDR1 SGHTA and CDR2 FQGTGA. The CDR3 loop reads CASSLTFPSGGQETQYF. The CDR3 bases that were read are TGTGCCAGCAGCTTAACGTTCCCTAGCGGGGGTCAAGAGACC. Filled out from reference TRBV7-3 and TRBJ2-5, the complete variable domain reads GAGVSQTPSNKVTEKGKYVELRCDPISGHTALYWYRQSLGQGPEFLIYFQGTGAADDSGLPNDRFFAVRPEGSVSTLKIQRTERGDSAVYLCASSLTFPSGGQETQYFGPGTRLLVL.

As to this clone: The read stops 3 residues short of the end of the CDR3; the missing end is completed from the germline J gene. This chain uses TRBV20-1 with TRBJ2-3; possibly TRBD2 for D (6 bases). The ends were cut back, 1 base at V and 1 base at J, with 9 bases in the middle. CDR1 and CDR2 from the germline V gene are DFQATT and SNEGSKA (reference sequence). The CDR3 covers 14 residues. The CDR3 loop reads CSARAPSGTDTQYF. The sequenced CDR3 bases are TGCAGTGCTAGAGCCCCTAGCGGCACAGATACG.

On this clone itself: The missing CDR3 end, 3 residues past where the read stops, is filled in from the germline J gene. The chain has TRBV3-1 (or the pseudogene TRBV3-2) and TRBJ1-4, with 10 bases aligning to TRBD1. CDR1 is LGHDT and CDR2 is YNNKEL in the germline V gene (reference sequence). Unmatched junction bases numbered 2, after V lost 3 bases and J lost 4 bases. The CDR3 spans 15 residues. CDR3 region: CASSQGQGFNEKLFF. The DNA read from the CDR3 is TGTGCCAGCAGCCAGGGACAGGGGTTTAATGAAAAA.

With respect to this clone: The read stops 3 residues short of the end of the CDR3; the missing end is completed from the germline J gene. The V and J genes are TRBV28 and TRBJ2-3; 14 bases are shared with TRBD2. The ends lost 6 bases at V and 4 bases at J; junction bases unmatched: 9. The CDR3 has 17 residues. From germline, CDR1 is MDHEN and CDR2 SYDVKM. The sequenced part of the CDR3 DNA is TGTGCCAGCAGCCAAGGGACTAGCGGGGGTATTGCAGATACG. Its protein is CASSQGTSGGIADT. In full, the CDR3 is CASSQGTSGGIADTQYF. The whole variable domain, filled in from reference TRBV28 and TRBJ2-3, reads DVKVTQSSRYLVKRTGEKVFLECVQDMDHENMFWYRQDPGLGLRLIYFSYDVKMKEKGDIPEGYSVSREKKERFSLILESASTNQTSMYLCASSQGTSGGIADTQYFGPGTRLTVL.

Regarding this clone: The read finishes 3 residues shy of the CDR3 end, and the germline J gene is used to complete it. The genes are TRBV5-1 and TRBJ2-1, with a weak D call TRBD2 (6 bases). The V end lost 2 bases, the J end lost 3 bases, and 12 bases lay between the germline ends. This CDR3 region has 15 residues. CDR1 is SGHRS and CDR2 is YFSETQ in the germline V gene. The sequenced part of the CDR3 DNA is TGCGCCAGCAGCTTCATTGGGGGGAACTACAATGAG. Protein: CASSFIGGNYNE. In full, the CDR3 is CASSFIGGNYNEQFF.

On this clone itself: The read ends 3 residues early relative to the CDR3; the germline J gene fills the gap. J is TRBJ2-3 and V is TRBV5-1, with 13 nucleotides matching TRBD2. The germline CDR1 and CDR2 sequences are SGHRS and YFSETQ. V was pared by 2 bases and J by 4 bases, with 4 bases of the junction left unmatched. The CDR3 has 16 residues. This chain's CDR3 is CASSFTSGGAADTQYF. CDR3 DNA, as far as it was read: TGCGCCAGCAGCTTTACTAGCGGGGGGGCCGCAGATACG.

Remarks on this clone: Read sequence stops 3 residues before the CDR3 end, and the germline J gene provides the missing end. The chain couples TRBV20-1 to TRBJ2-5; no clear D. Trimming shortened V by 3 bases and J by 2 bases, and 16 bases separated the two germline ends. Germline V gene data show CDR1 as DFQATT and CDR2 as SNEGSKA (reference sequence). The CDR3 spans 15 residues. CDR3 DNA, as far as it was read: TGCAGTGCTAGCCCCCCGGGTTTCTTTCAAGAGACC. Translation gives CSASPPGFFQET. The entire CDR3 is CSASPPGFFQETQYF.

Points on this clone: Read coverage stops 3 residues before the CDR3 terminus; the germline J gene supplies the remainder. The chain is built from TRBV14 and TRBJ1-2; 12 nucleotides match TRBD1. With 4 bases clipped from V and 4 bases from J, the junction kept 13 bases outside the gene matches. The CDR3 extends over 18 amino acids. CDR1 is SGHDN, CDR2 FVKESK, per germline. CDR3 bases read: TGTGCCAGCAGCCGAACCGGGACAGGGGGCGTCACCGCCTATGGC. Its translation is CASSRTGTGGVTAYG. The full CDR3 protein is CASSRTGTGGVTAYGYTF.

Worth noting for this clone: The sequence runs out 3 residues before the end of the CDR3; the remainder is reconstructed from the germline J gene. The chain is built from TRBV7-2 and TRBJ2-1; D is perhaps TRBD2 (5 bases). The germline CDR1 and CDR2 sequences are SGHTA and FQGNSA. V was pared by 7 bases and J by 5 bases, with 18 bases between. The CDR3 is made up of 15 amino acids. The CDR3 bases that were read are TGTGCCAGCACTCCACGACCTAGCACCAACAATGAG. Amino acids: CASTPRPSTNNE. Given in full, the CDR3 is CASTPRPSTNNEQFF.

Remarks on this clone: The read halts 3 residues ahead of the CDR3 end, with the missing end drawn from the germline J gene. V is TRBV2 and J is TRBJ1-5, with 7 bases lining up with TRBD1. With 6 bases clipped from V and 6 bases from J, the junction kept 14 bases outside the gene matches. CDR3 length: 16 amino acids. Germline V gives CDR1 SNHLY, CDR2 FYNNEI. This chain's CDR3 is CASRLETGSVGQPQHF. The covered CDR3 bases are TGTGCCAGCAGACTAGAGACAGGGTCAGTAGGTCAGCCC.

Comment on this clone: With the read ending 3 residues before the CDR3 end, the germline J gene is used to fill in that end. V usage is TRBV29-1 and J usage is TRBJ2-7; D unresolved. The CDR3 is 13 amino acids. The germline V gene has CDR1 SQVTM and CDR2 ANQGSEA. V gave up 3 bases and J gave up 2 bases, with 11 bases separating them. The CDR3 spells CSVEAARTYEQYF. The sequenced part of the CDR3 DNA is TGCAGCGTTGAGGCGGCACGAACCTACGAG.

Partial CDR3 DNA: TGTGCCAGCAGCCAAGATGCCCCTAAAGCCAATGAAAAA. Residues: CASSQDAPKANEK. The CDR3 in its entirety is CASSQDAPKANEKLFF. The rearrangement uses TRBV3-1 (or the pseudogene TRBV3-2) and TRBJ1-4, with no clear D. The read terminates 3 residues before the CDR3 end, so the remaining end is supplied by the germline J gene. Germline loops: CDR1 LGHDT, CDR2 YNNKEL (reference sequence). There are 16 residues in the CDR3. Trimming cost V 0 bases and J 5 bases, with 13 bases left between them.

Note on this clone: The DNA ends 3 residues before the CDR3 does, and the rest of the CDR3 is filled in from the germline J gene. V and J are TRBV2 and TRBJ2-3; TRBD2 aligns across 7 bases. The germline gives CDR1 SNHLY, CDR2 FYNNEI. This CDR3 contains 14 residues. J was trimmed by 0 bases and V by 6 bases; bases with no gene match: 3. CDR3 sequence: CASRGGVSTDTQYF. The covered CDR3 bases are TGTGCCAGCAGGGGGGGGGTTAGCACAGATACG.

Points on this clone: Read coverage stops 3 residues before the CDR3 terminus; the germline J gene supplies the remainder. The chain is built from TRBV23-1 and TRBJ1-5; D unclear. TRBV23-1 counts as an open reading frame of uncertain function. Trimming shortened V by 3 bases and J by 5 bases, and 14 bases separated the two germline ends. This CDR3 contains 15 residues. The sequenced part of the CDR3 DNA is TGCGCCAGCAGTCATGTGCAGGATGTGGATCAGCCC. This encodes CASSHVQDVDQP. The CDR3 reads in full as CASSHVQDVDQPQHF.

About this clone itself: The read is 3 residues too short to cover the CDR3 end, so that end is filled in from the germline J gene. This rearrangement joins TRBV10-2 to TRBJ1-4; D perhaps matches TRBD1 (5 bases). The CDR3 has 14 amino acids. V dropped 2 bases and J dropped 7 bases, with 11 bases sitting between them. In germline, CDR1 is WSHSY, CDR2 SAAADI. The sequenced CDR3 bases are TGCGCCAGCAGTGAGGAGGGGAGGGGTGAAAAA. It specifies CASSEEGRGEK. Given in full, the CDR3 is CASSEEGRGEKLFF.

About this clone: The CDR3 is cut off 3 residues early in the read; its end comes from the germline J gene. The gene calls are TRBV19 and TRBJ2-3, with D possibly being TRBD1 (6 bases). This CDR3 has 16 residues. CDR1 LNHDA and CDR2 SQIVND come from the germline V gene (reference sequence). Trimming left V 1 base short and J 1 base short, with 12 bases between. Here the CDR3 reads CASSIGRYRGTDTQYF. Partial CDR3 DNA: TGTGCCAGTAGTATAGGTCGCTACAGGGGCACAGATACG.

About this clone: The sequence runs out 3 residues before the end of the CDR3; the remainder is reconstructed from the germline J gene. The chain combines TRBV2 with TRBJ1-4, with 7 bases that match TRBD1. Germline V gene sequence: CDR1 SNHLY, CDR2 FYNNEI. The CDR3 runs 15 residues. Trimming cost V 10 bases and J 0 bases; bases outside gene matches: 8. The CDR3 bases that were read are TGTGCCACCACAGGGGCGATTGCAACTAATGAAAAA. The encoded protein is CATTGAIATNEK. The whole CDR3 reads CATTGAIATNEKLFF. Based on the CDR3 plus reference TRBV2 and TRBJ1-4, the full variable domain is EPEVTQTPSHQVTQMGQEVILRCVPISNHLYFYWYRQILGQKVEFLVSFYNNEISEKSEIFDDQFSVERPDGSNFTLKIRSTKLEDSAMYFCATTGAIATNEKLFFGSGTQLSVL.